One TCR beta chain is described in this entry. What it binds is not known. Trimming took 4 bases from V and 12 from J, leaving 26 bases between them. The germline CDR1 and CDR2 sequences are SGHRS and YFSETQ. The CDR3 has 16 residues. The sample originates from a study of CD4 T cells in relation to SARS-CoV-2 and coronaviruses. Looking at the study overall: Negative control cultures got HIV-1 Nef peptides or no peptide.

The unexposed donors gave CD4+ T cells in about 2011-2019, prior to COVID-19. The cells were cultured for about ten days before CD4+ T cells were isolated. Testing used SARS-CoV-2 S/N and four cold-coronavirus spikes on unexposed-donor CD4+ T cells, cells permitting. Whole-study findings and limits: Crossreactivity was assessed only for spike protein, not other viral proteins.

The method was immunoSEQ multiplex PCR; TCRdb's version includes in-frame clones alone and lacks a portion of them. The data contain about 18,000 clones, nearly 75% of them singletons. The rearrangement joins TRBV5-1 to TRBJ2-1; D possibly corresponds to TRBD2 (6 bases). The sample comprised CD4+ T cells from PBMCs, cultured in vitro. This receptor was identified in a human donor in good health. CDR3 coding DNA: TGCGCCAGCAGCCGGCAAGGGGCGGGATCAGATGGGGGGCAGTTCTTC. Translating it yields CASSRQGAGSDGGQFF.